This note documents a single T cell receptor beta chain sequence. As yet, its antigen is unknown. The PCR employed 60 Vbeta primers together with 13 Jbeta primers. Profiling relied on immunoSEQ multiplex PCR, and the TCRdb table lists in-frame clones only, not all of them. The table has around 300,000 clones, about 87% seen once. These data belong to a study of cytomegalovirus exposure and HLA in healthy donors. The study, taken as a whole, reports: Roughly even sequencing depth across donors was the assumption behind the presence/absence analyses. Among immune exposure information, only CMV serostatus was available.

V was shortened by 3 bases and J by 0 bases, with 7 bases between the two germline ends. CDR1 SGHRS and CDR2 YFSETQ come from the germline V gene. CDR3 length equals 14 residues. The V call is TRBV5-1, the J call TRBJ2-1; D not resolved. The sequenced material came from PBMCs. The TCR sequence derives from a woman in her late teens or twenties in good health and CMV-seronegative. CDR3: CASSSMSSYNEQFF. DNA of the CDR3: TGCGCCAGCAGCTCGATGAGCTCCTACAATGAGCAGTTCTTC.